The 32 T cell receptor beta chains presented below share a single source sample, sequenced in a study of blood T cell repertoires in COVID-19. TCRdb's table, derived via immunoSEQ multiplex PCR, lists solely in-frame clones and lacks some. The sample yields roughly 380,000 clones, around 84% seen once. Sequencing was done on a sample of peripheral blood. Source of these receptors: a woman aged 18-29 years with acute or convalescent COVID-19.

J is TRBJ1-5 and V is TRBV4-1, with D maybe TRBD1 (5 bases). This CDR3 comprises 15 residues. Trimming removed 0 bases from V and 6 bases from J, with 12 bases in between. Germline V gives CDR1 MGHRA, CDR2 YSYEKL. This chain's CDR3 is CASSQEGGGVQPQHF. The CDR3 DNA reads TGCGCCAGCAGCCAAGAAGGCGGGGGGGTTCAGCCCCAGCATTTT.

Here the CDR3 DNA reads TGTGCCAGCAGCCCGACAGGGTTAGACACCATATATTTT. Translating it yields CASSPTGLDTIYF. The rearrangement uses TRBV3-1 (or the pseudogene TRBV3-2) and TRBJ1-3; TRBD1 agrees at 7 bases. The CDR3 covers 13 residues. Germline loops: CDR1 LGHDT, CDR2 YNNKEL (reference sequence). Trimming removed 4 bases from V and 8 bases from J; junction bases left unmatched: 5.

The chain employs TRBV10-1 and TRBJ1-5, with 9 bases aligning to TRBD1. CDR3 length: 15 amino acids. Trimming removed 6 bases from V and 4 bases from J; junction bases left unmatched: 7. CDR1 WNHNN and CDR2 SYGVQD come from the germline V gene (reference sequence). CDR3 bases: TGCGCCAGCAGAAAACCGGGACAGGGTAATCAGCCCCAGCATTTT. Amino acid sequence: CASRKPGQGNQPQHF.

This chain links TRBV5-1 with TRBJ1-1; weak D call: TRBD1 (5 bases). Looked up from germline, CDR1 is SGHRS and CDR2 is YFSETQ. The ends were cut back, 0 bases at V and 6 bases at J, with 12 bases in the middle. The CDR3 has 14 residues. CDR3 residues: CASSLEFRASEAFF. The DNA for the CDR3 is TGCGCCAGCAGCTTGGAATTCAGGGCTTCTGAAGCTTTCTTT.

This chain links TRBV11-2 with TRBJ1-1, with a weak D call TRBD1 (6 bases). V dropped 5 bases and J dropped 5 bases, with 15 bases sitting between them. The CDR3 consists of 14 residues. The V gene's germline CDR1 is SGHAT and CDR2 FQNNGV. CDR3 protein: CASSLSLQGTEAFF. CDR3 nucleotide sequence: TGTGCCAGCAGCCTTAGCCTCCAGGGGACTGAAGCTTTCTTT. Drawing the rest from reference TRBV11-2 and TRBJ1-1, the complete variable domain is EAGVAQSPRYKIIEKRQSVAFWCNPISGHATLYWYQQILGQGPKLLIQFQNNGVVDDSQLPKDRFSAERLKGVDSTLKIQPAKLEDSAVYLCASSLSLQGTEAFFGQGTRLTVV.

There are a few counts of this clone. The chain uses TRBV19 and TRBJ1-4; 8 positions agree with TRBD1. This CDR3 contains 15 residues. Losses at the gene ends were 4 bases for V and 3 bases for J; bases not matched to a gene: 4. Germline CDR1 is LNHDA and CDR2 is SQIVND (reference sequence). CDR3: CASSTDRGANEKLFF. The CDR3, as DNA: TGTGCCAGTAGTACCGACAGGGGAGCTAATGAAAAACTGTTTTTT.

V gene TRBV7-9 combines with J gene TRBJ1-3; a possible D gene is TRBD1 (6 bases). Trimming removed 1 base at V and 2 bases at J, with 9 bases between. The CDR3 is made up of 15 amino acids. From germline, CDR1 is SEHNR and CDR2 FQNEAQ (reference sequence). CDR3 amino acids: CASSLEGVPGNTIYF. CDR3 nucleotide sequence: TGTGCCAGCAGCTTAGAGGGGGTTCCTGGAAACACCATATATTTT. Combining the CDR3 with reference TRBV7-9 and TRBJ1-3 gives the whole variable domain DTGVSQNPRHKITKRGQNVTFRCDPISEHNRLYWYRQTLGQGPEFLTYFQNEAQLEKSRLLSDRFSAERPKGSFSTLEIQRTEQGDSAMYLCASSLEGVPGNTIYFGEGSWLTVV.

This clone was counted a single time. The chain recombines TRBV12-5 with TRBJ2-5; 7 bases match TRBD1. The CDR3 length is 15 residues. Germline CDR1 and CDR2: LGHNT and FRNRAP. The V gene end was trimmed by 1 base and the J gene end by 2 bases; junction bases not matched to a gene: 4. Written as DNA, the CDR3 is TGTGCTAGTGGTTTGGCAAGGACAGGACAAGAGACCCAGTACTTC. Protein product: CASGLARTGQETQYF.

V usage is TRBV27 and J usage is TRBJ1-4; D ambiguous. The CDR3 consists of 14 residues. Trimming removed 8 bases from V and 8 bases from J, with 18 bases in between. Germline V gene sequence: CDR1 MNHEY, CDR2 SMNVEV (reference sequence). CDR3 sequence reads: CASLTAARKEKLFF. As DNA, the CDR3 is TGTGCCAGCTTGACGGCCGCGAGGAAGGAAAAACTGTTTTTT.

This chain links TRBV27 with TRBJ1-3; D is undetermined. This CDR3 is built from 12 residues. CDR1 and CDR2 from the germline V gene are MNHEY and SMNVEV (reference sequence). V was trimmed by 8 bases and J by 4 bases, leaving 9 bases between them. CDR3 DNA: TGTGCCAGCGTCTCTCAGGGAAACACCATATATTTT. This encodes CASVSQGNTIYF.

This rearrangement joins TRBV30 to TRBJ1-2, with D unresolved. The CDR3 contains 13 residues. CDR1 and CDR2 (germline): GTSNPN, SVGIG (reference sequence). The V end was cut by 0 bases, the J end by 3 bases, with 8 bases between. CDR3 loop: CAWSVAGYYGYTF. The CDR3 DNA is TGTGCCTGGAGTGTAGCCGGGTACTATGGCTACACCTTC.

V and J are TRBV9 and TRBJ2-2; 10 nucleotides match TRBD1. The CDR3 has 16 residues. Germline V gene data show CDR1 as SGDLS and CDR2 as YYNGEE. The junction had 8 bases not matched to a gene; V was cut back by 4 bases and J by 5 bases. The CDR3 sequence: CASSTTGQGVTGELFF. The CDR3 nucleotides read TGTGCCAGCAGCACGACAGGACAGGGGGTTACCGGGGAGCTGTTTTTT.

The chain carries TRBV11-2 and TRBJ1-3; D remains unclear. V was pared by 1 base and J by 4 bases, with 8 bases between. Germline CDR1 is SGHAT and CDR2 is FQNNGV. The CDR3 totals 14 residues. The chain's CDR3 is CASSLGAVGNTIYF. The DNA of the CDR3 is TGTGCCAGCAGCTTAGGGGCAGTCGGAAACACCATATATTTT.

This clone has just one count. This rearrangement joins TRBV6-5 to TRBJ1-1; D may be TRBD1 (6 bases). Germline CDR1 is MNHEY and CDR2 is SVGAGI. The CDR3 is 13 amino acids. V lost 3 bases to trimming and J lost 7 bases, with 12 bases between them. CDR3 in amino acids: CASSYYRVGEAFF. CDR3 bases: TGTGCCAGCAGTTATTACAGGGTGGGTGAAGCTTTCTTT.

This clone was recorded once. This sequence joins TRBV9 and TRBJ2-5, with a possible D match to TRBD2 (5 bases). V lost 0 bases to trimming and J lost 6 bases, with 15 bases between them. This CDR3 region has 15 residues. Germline loops: CDR1 SGDLS, CDR2 YYNGEE. This chain's CDR3 is CASSVGGPGVKTQYF. The CDR3 DNA is TGTGCCAGCAGCGTAGGCGGGCCCGGGGTGAAGACCCAGTACTTC.

This clone was seen once. V is TRBV2 and J is TRBJ2-1, with TRBD2 matching 11 bases. With V trimmed by 8 bases and J by 5 bases, 2 bases remained unmatched. Per germline, CDR1 SNHLY and CDR2 FYNNEI. The CDR3 covers 13 residues. CDR3 sequence reads: CASGTSGNNEQFF. As DNA, the CDR3 is TGTGCCAGCGGGACTAGCGGAAACAATGAGCAGTTCTTC.

This clone was seen a single time. This sequence joins TRBV29-1 and TRBJ2-5; 9 bases fit TRBD1. CDR1 and CDR2 (germline): SQVTM, ANQGSEA. V lost 3 bases to trimming and J lost 5 bases; unmatched junction nucleotides: 4. The CDR3 sequence is 13 residues long. CDR3 residues: CSVDLGTGETQYF. The CDR3 nucleotides are TGCAGCGTTGACCTAGGGACAGGGGAGACCCAGTACTTC.

V gene TRBV10-3 combines with J gene TRBJ2-1; 10 nucleotides align to TRBD2. Germline assignment: CDR1 ENHRY and CDR2 SYGVKD. Trimming at V came to 7 bases and at J to 4 bases, leaving 4 bases not matched to a gene. The CDR3 length is 14 residues. CDR3 sequence (DNA): TGTGCCATCACTAGCGGGAGCGAGTACAATGAGCAGTTCTTC. Translated: CAITSGSEYNEQFF.

The J gene is TRBJ1-5, the V gene TRBV14; possible D gene TRBD1, 6 bases. There are 13 residues in the CDR3. CDR1 and CDR2 from the germline V gene are SGHDN and FVKESK. The V gene lost 2 bases and the J gene lost 6 bases, with 8 bases spanning the gap. This chain's CDR3 is CASSQQTGQPQHF. In DNA form, the CDR3 reads TGTGCCAGCAGCCAACAGACAGGTCAGCCCCAGCATTTT.

This rearrangement joins TRBV13 to TRBJ2-7; 7 positions match TRBD1. This CDR3 is 13 amino acids long. Unmatched junction bases numbered 3, after V lost 6 bases and J lost 1 base. Germline assignment: CDR1 PRHDT and CDR2 FYEKMQ (reference sequence). The CDR3 here is CASSSDRSYEQYF. CDR3 nucleotides: TGTGCCAGCAGTTCGGACAGGTCCTACGAGCAGTACTTC. The full variable domain, in which reference TRBV13 and TRBJ2-7 provide the parts outside the CDR3, is AAGVIQSPRHLIKEKRETATLKCYPIPRHDTVYWYQQGPGQDPQFLISFYEKMQSDKGSIPDRFSAQQFSDYHSELNMSSLELGDSALYFCASSSDRSYEQYFGPGTRLTVT.

The chain uses TRBV7-8 and TRBJ2-3, with D unresolved. Looked up from germline, CDR1 is SGHVS and CDR2 is FQNEAQ. The CDR3 length is 13 residues. The V gene lost 5 bases and the J gene lost 5 bases, with 11 bases spanning the gap. CDR3 coding DNA: TGTGCCAGCAGCACCGACGGAGTAGATACGCAGTATTTT. It encodes CASSTDGVDTQYF.

This clone has a handful of counts. The V and J genes are TRBV3-1 (or the pseudogene TRBV3-2) and TRBJ2-1; 7 nucleotides agree with TRBD2. The V segment lost 3 bases and the J segment 8 bases; nucleotides outside the gene matches: 16. Looked up from germline, CDR1 is LGHDT and CDR2 is YNNKEL (reference sequence). CDR3 length: 17 amino acids. The DNA for the CDR3 is TGTGCCAGCAGCCAGCATCTAGAGGTGGGGGGGAAGGATGAGCAGTTCTTC. Translating gives CASSQHLEVGGKDEQFF.

This clone was counted a few times. V and J are TRBV6-1 and TRBJ1-2, with TRBD1 matching over 8 bases. CDR3 length: 16 residues. Looked up from germline, CDR1 is MNHNS and CDR2 is SASEGT. V lost 0 bases, J lost 3 bases, and 6 bases stayed unmatched. CDR3 residues: CASSEAVGQGYYGYTF. The DNA for the CDR3 is TGTGCCAGCAGTGAAGCCGTAGGACAGGGATACTATGGCTACACCTTC.

This chain connects TRBV9 to TRBJ2-7, with 9 bases matching TRBD1. Germline values: CDR1 SGDLS, CDR2 YYNGEE. V lost 6 bases, J lost 3 bases, and 7 bases stayed unmatched. The CDR3 consists of 14 residues. The CDR3 sequence: CASTPGQGFYEQYF. The CDR3 DNA sequence: TGTGCCAGCACCCCGGGACAGGGCTTCTACGAGCAGTACTTC.

The chain has TRBV6-4 and TRBJ2-3, with D uncertain. The V end was cut by 0 bases, the J end by 0 bases, with 7 bases between. The germline V gene encodes CDR1 MRHNA and CDR2 SNTAGT. The CDR3 is made up of 15 amino acids. CDR3 sequence: CASSDSGSSTDTQYF. DNA for the CDR3: TGTGCCAGCAGTGACTCTGGCTCTAGCACAGATACGCAGTATTTT.

CDR3 in amino acids: CASSYGGPTEAFF. In DNA form, the CDR3 reads TGTGCCAGCAGTTACGGGGGCCCCACTGAAGCTTTCTTT. This sequence joins TRBV6-5 and TRBJ1-1; weak D call: TRBD1 (6 bases). CDR3 length: 13 residues. The germline V and J ends were trimmed by 2 bases and 4 bases, with 8 bases remaining between them. From germline, CDR1 is MNHEY and CDR2 SVGAGI.

The chain links TRBV2 to TRBJ1-1; TRBD1 aligns across 10 bases. The V gene's germline CDR1 is SNHLY and CDR2 FYNNEI. J was trimmed by 6 bases and V by 8 bases; bases with no gene match: 6. This CDR3 is 13 amino acids long. For the CDR3, the DNA is TGTGCCAGCCGCGGACAGGGGGTCGCTGAAGCTTTCTTT. It codes for CASRGQGVAEAFF.

The chain is built from TRBV30 and TRBJ1-3; a weak D match, TRBD1 (5 bases). Germline loops: CDR1 GTSNPN, CDR2 SVGIG (reference sequence). The ends were cut back, 3 bases at V and 0 bases at J, with 12 bases in the middle. CDR3 size: 15 residues. For the CDR3, the DNA is TGTGCCTGGAGAGGGGTGTCAATCTCTGGAAACACCATATATTTT. It codes for CAWRGVSISGNTIYF.

V is TRBV7-9 and J is TRBJ1-2, with 10 bases aligning to TRBD1. Germline assignment: CDR1 SEHNR and CDR2 FQNEAQ (reference sequence). The CDR3 contains 16 residues. The trim removed 2 bases at V and 3 bases at J, leaving 6 bases unmatched. In nucleotides, the CDR3 is TGTGCCAGCAGCTTATGGGACAGGGGTCCGGACTATGGCTACACCTTC. It is translated as CASSLWDRGPDYGYTF. Full variable domain (missing parts from reference TRBV7-9 and TRBJ1-2): DTGVSQNPRHKITKRGQNVTFRCDPISEHNRLYWYRQTLGQGPEFLTYFQNEAQLEKSRLLSDRFSAERPKGSFSTLEIQRTEQGDSAMYLCASSLWDRGPDYGYTFGSGTRLTVV.

This clone was recorded only once. The chain uses TRBV9 and TRBJ2-7; TRBD1 matches at 7 bases. After removal of 2 bases from V and 3 bases from J, the junction contained 8 bases not matched to a gene. This CDR3 region has 15 residues. Germline V gene data show CDR1 as SGDLS and CDR2 as YYNGEE. The chain's CDR3 is CASSVSGDRRYEQYF. In nucleotides, the CDR3 is TGTGCCAGCAGCGTCTCAGGGGACAGACGCTACGAGCAGTACTTC.

This chain links TRBV19 with TRBJ1-5; 8 nucleotides line up with TRBD1. Trimming took 7 bases from V and 3 from J; bases not matched to a gene: 11. Germline V lookup: CDR1 LNHDA, CDR2 SQIVND (reference sequence). The CDR3 runs 16 residues. CDR3 DNA sequence: TGTGCCAGTAATGACCCCCGGACAGGGAACAATCAGCCCCAGCATTTT. Amino acid sequence: CASNDPRTGNNQPQHF.

CDR3 in DNA: TGTGCCAGCAGCGCCGGGACTAGCGGAAATTACGAGCAGTACTTC. Its protein is CASSAGTSGNYEQYF. The rearrangement uses TRBV5-4 and TRBJ2-7; the match to TRBD2 covers 11 bases. This CDR3 spans 15 amino acids. V shed 4 bases, J shed 4 bases, and the junction held 7 bases outside the gene matches. The germline gives CDR1 SGHNT, CDR2 YYREEE (reference sequence).